The T cell receptor beta chain described here comes from a study of regulatory T cells in long-lasting Graves disease (dated by TCRdb to the early 2020s). Turning to the overall study: Patients with newly diagnosed Graves' disease had been on antithyroid drugs for under 3 months. Peripheral blood TCR sequencing and RNA sequencing compared persistent Graves' disease patients with newly diagnosed Graves' disease patients. The study took place in China and was registered as a clinical trial. TCR sequencing covered around 13 persistent and around 20 newly diagnosed Graves' disease patients, some 33 samples in total. The research as a whole found: More public clonotypes were shared among persistent patients (roughly 3,000) than among newly diagnosed patients (966). Preferential use of TRBV28, TRBJ1-2 and TRBJ2-5 was observed in persistent disease, whereas TRBV20-1 and TRBJ2-1 were favored in newly diagnosed disease. Sequencing and analysis were limited to the TCR beta chain. As a limitation, the authors acknowledged that the small sample size may reduce accuracy. Because the primary lesion, thyroid tissue, could not be accessed, the study looked at peripheral blood alone. Lower TCR Shannon entropy and fewer highly expanded clones were observed in persistent Graves' disease patients than in newly diagnosed patients, which suggested clonal expansion.

The table lists this clonotype with many counts. Its binding antigen is unknown. No base quality information exists; no much larger clone differs at one position. The sample's time point label, decoded: newly diagnosed GD, antithyroid drugs for less than 3 months. For both TCR sequencing and RNA sequencing, RNA was extracted from PBMCs using TRIzol. The diagnosis of Graves' disease was made according to American Thyroid Association guidelines. Patients were recruited from an endocrinology department in Xi'an, China. Each patient gave approximately 8.8 milliliters of peripheral blood, collected in an EDTA anticoagulant tube. Ficoll Paque Plus density gradient separation was used to isolate PBMCs, and no additional T cell sorting was done. RNA quality was checked with an Agilent 2100 Bioanalyzer and agarose gel, and concentration with a NanoDrop 2000. The CDR3 contains 16 residues, cysteine and phenylalanine counted. The CDR3 DNA has 48 bases and is translated from base 1. In the germline V gene, CDR1 corresponds to LGHNA and CDR2 to YSLEER. Trimmed from V: 4 bases; trimmed from J: 5 bases; junction bases lacking a gene match: 9.

The library was produced with multiplex PCR. The listed sequencing device is Illumina HiSeq 4000. iRepertoire HTBI primers and Arm-PCR amplification of CDR3 regions were used to construct TCR beta libraries. Before sequencing, the PCR products went through gel purification. Per the authors' processing: A total of roughly 67 TRBV and more than twelve TRBJ segments were identified across samples and were used for gene usage analysis of CDR3 amino acid clonotypes. COPE and FqMerger were used to merge the filtered high-quality paired reads into contigs. Contigs were aligned with BLAST to IMGT TRBV, TRBD and TRBJ reference genes, and CDR3 was defined per IMGT. Any clonotype with a frequency above 0.1% was classified as a highly expanded clone. Shannon entropy served as the measure of repertoire diversity, while the Gini coefficient captured V-J evenness. Clonotypes shared by more than one individual were considered public. The raw public data were reprocessed by TCRdb itself: fastp quality trimming at Q25, MiXCR clonotype calling, in-frame beta chains only. Every distinct CDR3 protein forms one entry, paired with its most common genes and DNA. These V and J calls originate from TCRdb's pipeline instead of the authors' own analysis. The sample table lists 360,000 or so distinct CDR3 sequences, approximately 10% of them with a count of one. The ten largest clones take up about 19% of the sample.

The sample was also linked to a second study, of T cells in Graves' hyperthyroidism and ophthalmopathy. Drawing on the second study: Graves' hyperthyroidism was defined as stable when no progression to ophthalmopathy occurred over 18 months of follow-up. Hyperthyroidism patients were aged 18 to 65 years and newly diagnosed, with disease duration of less than 2 months. Patients with uncontrolled infections, other autoimmune diseases, pregnancy or lactation were excluded. Diagnoses were established on the basis of clinical symptoms, serum thyroxine and TRAb, thyroid ultrasound, and orbital computed tomography. For the first round of RT-PCR on the TCR CDR3, the HTBI primer set was used together with the Qiagen OneStep RT-PCR kit. Most expanded thyroid clonotypes (frequency above 0.001) were also detected in blood, a finding suggesting that blood repertoires may reflect thyroid immune responses. Ophthalmopathy was separated from stable hyperthyroidism by a 13 V-J signature model, with approximately 85% sensitivity and about 84% specificity obtained in cross-validation and 80%/75% obtained in testing. In validation, the model predicted progression to ophthalmopathy a median of roughly 6.5 months before onset, with roughly 70% sensitivity and 72.22% specificity. A discovery cohort of roughly 100 patients, about 40 with Graves' ophthalmopathy and approximately 57 with stable Graves' hyperthyroidism, was used to find distinguishing TCR V-J signatures. Prospective prediction of ophthalmopathy was tested in an independent validation cohort of under 20 hyperthyroidism patients and some 17 patients who later progressed to ophthalmopathy. For training and testing, the 80 to 100 patients in the discovery cohort were randomly divided in a 7:3 ratio. In addition, the study compared T-cell repertoires in thyroid tissue and in blood from roughly six Graves' hyperthyroidism patients. After blood sampling, hyperthyroidism patients were treated with methimazole at a starting dose of 30 mg daily, and ophthalmopathy patients were treated with high-dose intravenous methylprednisolone. The libraries were constructed in a second round of multiplex PCR and then size-selected and purified. Paired-end sequencing of the libraries was performed with 100 bp reads on an Illumina HiSeq2000. SOAPnuke was used to process the raw data, with reads discarded if the reads contained adapters or uncalled bases, had a mean Phred below 15, or lacked an exact constant-primer or identifier match. High-quality paired reads were merged with COPE v1.2.5, and unique nucleotide sequences were defined as clonotypes. MiTCR v1.1 was used to align clonotypes to the IMGT TRBV, TRBD and TRBJ reference segments. The analysis was restricted to V-J combinations with a frequency above 0.0001, which together covered roughly 99% of the repertoires. A TCS score was defined as the ratio between F50 (clonal expansion) and ExV (chaos), using BLOSUM62-based TCRdist between CDR3 peptides within each V-J. Welch's t-statistics and random forest reduced roughly 530 V-J features to 13, which were used in a naive Bayes classifier (R e1071). Sample size was not statistically predetermined, and blinding of investigators to group allocation was not performed. According to the paper, TCR Vbeta CDR3 sequencing was carried out on approximately 140 peripheral blood samples, which came from some 41 ophthalmopathy, around 75 hyperthyroidism and roughly 17 progressor patients.

The sequencing here drew on peripheral blood mononuclear cells (PBMCs), taken at new diagnosis, from a patient treated with antithyroid drugs. This receptor was obtained from a woman aged 18-35 years with Graves disease. Donor details come from another sample of the same person, matched by shared clones. The chain joins TRBV4-3 to TRBJ2-7, and TRBD1 aligns with 12 junction nucleotides. The CDR3 reads CASSPPGTGGINEQYF. The sequenced DNA: TGCGCCAGCAGCCCGCCGGGGACAGGGGGCATCAACGAGCAGTACTTC.